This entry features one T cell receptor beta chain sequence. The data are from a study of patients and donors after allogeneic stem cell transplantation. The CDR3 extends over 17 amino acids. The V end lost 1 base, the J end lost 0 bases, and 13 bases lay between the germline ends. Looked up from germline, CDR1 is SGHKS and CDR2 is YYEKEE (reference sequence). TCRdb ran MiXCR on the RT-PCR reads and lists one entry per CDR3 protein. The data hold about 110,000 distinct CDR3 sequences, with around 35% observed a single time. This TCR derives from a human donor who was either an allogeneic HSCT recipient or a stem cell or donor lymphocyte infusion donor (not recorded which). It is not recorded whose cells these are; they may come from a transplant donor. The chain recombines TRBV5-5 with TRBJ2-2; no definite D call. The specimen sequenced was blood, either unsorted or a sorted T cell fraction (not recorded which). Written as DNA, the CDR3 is TGTGCCAGCAGCTTGTCCGCCGTAAACGCGAACACCGGGGAGCTGTTTTTT. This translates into CASSLSAVNANTGELFF.